This T cell receptor beta chain was identified in a study of T cells after yellow fever vaccination. One entry per CDR3 protein results from TCRdb running MiXCR on the 5' RACE reads. The sample lists roughly 500,000 distinct CDR3 sequences, roughly 19% occurring once. This clonotype occurred a few times. The germline V and J ends were trimmed by 6 bases and 2 bases, with 9 bases remaining between them. CDR1 and CDR2 from the germline V gene are SGHDT and YYEEEE. The CDR3 runs 12 residues. The receptor's source is a man aged 30-40 years who received the YFV17D yellow fever vaccine. The chain recombines TRBV5-6 with TRBJ2-7, with D hard to call. Material: PBMCs, obtained 15 days after the yellow fever booster vaccination. In DNA form, the CDR3 reads TGTGCCAGCAACAGACAAGCCTACGAGCAGTACTTC. This encodes CASNRQAYEQYF. Drawing the rest from reference TRBV5-6 and TRBJ2-7, the complete variable domain is DAGVTQSPTHLIKTRGQQVTLRCSPKSGHDTVSWYQQALGQGPQFIFQYYEEEERQRGNFPDRFSGHQFPNYSSELNVNALLLGDSALYLCASNRQAYEQYFGPGTRLTVT.